These T cell receptor beta chains were read from a single sample in a study of PD-1 blockade in classical Hodgkin lymphoma. This table comes from immunoSEQ multiplex PCR, and its TCRdb copy is limited to in-frame clones, with some not included. The repertoire includes about 17,000 clones, about 80% of them detected once, and roughly 27% sits in the top ten. The source was peripheral blood mononuclear cells (PBMCs), collected before the second cycle of nivolumab. Every receptor here comes from a human donor with classical Hodgkin lymphoma. Each CDR3 is given with its conserved first and last residue. D genes are given only for firm matches. Clone size is not always given. Where it is, it says once, few, many or a class for expanded clones.

j_call cdr3_length d_call v_call clone_size cdr3_nt cdr3_aa
TRBJ1-4 17 - TRBV18 - TGTGCCAGCTCACCGCGTAAAGGGGCGAGGGCTAATGAAAAACTGTTTTTT CASSPRKGARANEKLFF
TRBJ2-5 15 - TRBV4-3 - TGCGCCAGCAGCCAAGGCCAGGGGAGTCGAGAGACCCAGTACTTC CASSQGQGSRETQYF
TRBJ2-5 15 - TRBV5-1 - TGCGCCAGCACAACCGTAACAGGGAACCAAGAGACCCAGTACTTC CASTTVTGNQETQYF
TRBJ2-3 12 - TRBV10-3 - TGTGCCATCATGGCGGAGTCAGATACGCAGTATTTT CAIMAESDTQYF
TRBJ2-3 13 - TRBV10-3 - TGTGCCATACGACAGGTAGAGACAGATACGCAGTATTTT CAIRQVETDTQYF
TRBJ1-4 15 - TRBV7-6 - TGTGCCAGCAGCTCAAGGGGGGTTGTATTAGAAAAACTGTTTTTT CASSSRGVVLEKLFF
TRBJ2-2 16 - TRBV2 few TGTGCCAGCAGTGCACAGGGCAACCCGAACACCGGGGAGCTGTTTTTT CASSAQGNPNTGELFF
TRBJ2-2 17 - TRBV5-1 - TGCGCCAGCAGCATGACACCTTCCACAACCAACACCGGGGGGCTGTTTTTT CASSMTPSTTNTGGLFF
TRBJ1-1 16 TRBD1 TRBV18 - TGTGCCAGCTCACCCACTCGGACAGGGAGGGGAACTGAAGCTTTCTTT CASSPTRTGRGTEAFF
TRBJ2-7 16 - TRBV5-6 - TGTGCCAGCAGCCTCCATCGTTCAAGGGGTTGGAACGAGCAGTACTTC CASSLHRSRGWNEQYF
TRBJ1-6 13 - TRBV30 - TGTGCCTGGAGGCTCCGGGACGATACACCCCTCCACTTT CAWRLRDDTPLHF
TRBJ2-7 12 - TRBV5-6 - TGTGCCAGCAGCTCGGGGACCTACGAGCAGTACTTC CASSSGTYEQYF
TRBJ2-7 16 - TRBV5-1 once TGCGCCAGCAGCTCGTCGACAGGTACCGTCTCCTACGAGCAGTACTTC CASSSSTGTVSYEQYF
TRBJ2-2 16 - TRBV9 - TGTGCCAGCAGCGTAGCTCGAGCCCGGGGCGCCGGGGAGCTGTTTTTT CASSVARARGAGELFF
TRBJ1-3 13 - TRBV6-1 - TGTGCCACCGGGGCGTCCGTAGGAAACACCATATATTTT CATGASVGNTIYF
TRBJ2-5 14 TRBD2 TRBV4-1 - TGCGCCAGCAGCCGCCCGTGGGGGGGGGAGACCCAGTACTTC CASSRPWGGETQYF
TRBJ2-7 15 TRBD2 TRBV27 - TGTGCCAGCAGCCCGCTAGCGGGGGATACCTACGAGCAGTACTTC CASSPLAGDTYEQYF
TRBJ2-3 15 - TRBV4-1 - TGCGCCAGCAGCCAAGACCCAGGGGGCACAGATACGCAGTATTTT CASSQDPGGTDTQYF
TRBJ1-1 16 TRBD1 TRBV4-3 once TGCGCCAGCAGCCAAGAAAGGACAGGGATGAACACTGAAGCTTTCTTT CASSQERTGMNTEAFF
TRBJ2-7 16 - TRBV12-1 - TGTGCCAGCAGCATCGTCCGGGACCACCACTTGGGCGAGCAGTACTTC CASSIVRDHHLGEQYF
TRBJ1-1 16 - TRBV6-5 - TGTGCCAGCAGTTATAAGGCAGGGGCGACGAACACTGAAGCTTTCTTT CASSYKAGATNTEAFF
TRBJ1-2 13 - TRBV10-3 - TGTGCCACAAGCGGACTGAGCAACTATGGCTACACCTTC CATSGLSNYGYTF
TRBJ2-1 13 - TRBV6-6 - TGTGCCAGCAGTTTTTCAGGCATCAATGAGCAGTTCTTC CASSFSGINEQFF
TRBJ1-4 13 - TRBV7-9 - TGTGCCAGCAGCCAAGCATCCGATGGAAAACTGTTTTTT CASSQASDGKLFF
TRBJ1-1 16 - TRBV5-1 - TGCGCCAGCAGTCCACAGGACCATCGTGGAGACACTGAAGCTTTCTTT CASSPQDHRGDTEAFF
TRBJ2-1 15 - TRBV27 - TGTGCCAGCAGTGTAAGCCGGGACACGTACAATGAGCAGTTCTTC CASSVSRDTYNEQFF
TRBJ2-1 15 - TRBV10-2 few TGCGCCAGCACTGGGGGGACCCTCTCCTACAATGAGCAGTTCTTC CASTGGTLSYNEQFF
TRBJ2-1 14 - TRBV5-1 - TGCGCCAGCAGCTCGAACTCGGACCACAATGAGCAGTTCTTC CASSSNSDHNEQFF
TRBJ1-4 13 - TRBV2 - TGTGCCAGCATACAGGGCAAGCAAGGAAAACTGTTTTTT CASIQGKQGKLFF
TRBJ2-1 14 TRBD2 TRBV5-1 - TGCGCCAGCAGCTTTGGCGGGAGAACCAATGAGCAGTTCTTC CASSFGGRTNEQFF
TRBJ1-2 14 TRBD1 TRBV5-5 - TGTGCCAGCACCTTAGGGGACAGGGGATATGGCTACACCTTC CASTLGDRGYGYTF
TRBJ1-1 14 - TRBV6-5 few TGTGCCAGCAGTTCGCAACAGGGGAACACTGAAGCTTTCTTT CASSSQQGNTEAFF
TRBJ1-1 14 - TRBV5-1 - TGCGCCAGCAGTAAAGACAGTACGATTGTCGGAGCTTTCTTT CASSKDSTIVGAFF
TRBJ2-7 13 - TRBV6-6 once TGTGCCCTATCAGCGGTTGGGGGCGGCGAGCAGTACTTC CALSAVGGGEQYF
TRBJ2-7 14 TRBD2 TRBV29-1 few TGCAGCGTTGTCTCCAGCGGGGGAATCCCTGGGCAGTACTTC CSVVSSGGIPGQYF
TRBJ2-3 16 - TRBV10-3 - TGTGCCATCAGTGGAGGAGGCAGGACCTCCACAGATACGCAGTATTTT CAISGGGRTSTDTQYF
TRBJ2-3 16 - TRBV6-6 - TGTGCCAGCAGTTACTCGGGGGCGGCTGGCACAGATACGCAGTATTTT CASSYSGAAGTDTQYF
TRBJ1-2 16 TRBD1 TRBV5-4 - TGTGCCAGCAGCTTCCCCGGGACAGGGTGGGACTATGGCTACACCTTC CASSFPGTGWDYGYTF
TRBJ1-6 15 - TRBV27 medium-sized TGTGCCAGCAGTTTCGGTTCCGCGCGTAATTCACCCCTCCACTTT CASSFGSARNSPLHF
TRBJ2-1 13 TRBD1 TRBV7-2 - TGTGCCGTTACGGACAGGTATGGCGATGAGCAGTTCTTC CAVTDRYGDEQFF
TRBJ1-1 14 TRBD1 TRBV27 - TGTGCCAGCAGTCGACAGGGGGCGCGGACTGAAGCTTTCTTT CASSRQGARTEAFF
TRBJ1-4 16 - TRBV5-6 once TGTGCCAGCAGTCTCCGAGCCGGGGGCTGGGGTGAAAAACTGTTTTTT CASSLRAGGWGEKLFF
TRBJ2-7 13 - TRBV5-4 few TGTGCCAGCAGCTTTGCCGGCTCCTACGAGCAGTACTTC CASSFAGSYEQYF